This TCR beta chain was captured by sequencing in a study of identical twins. Via MiXCR, TCRdb re-called the 5' RACE reads, giving one row per CDR3 protein. This table has 100,000 or so distinct CDR3 sequences, around 5.5% appearing once. This clonotype was detected many times. CDR1 is MNHNS and CDR2 is SASEGT in the germline V gene. V was clipped by 4 bases and J by 5 bases, with 14 bases between them. The CDR3 runs to 14 residues. This chain joins TRBV6-1 and TRBJ1-2; D perhaps matches TRBD1 (6 bases). This receptor was identified in a woman aged 45-65 years in good health. Sequenced: memory T cells sorted from blood. This chain's CDR3 is CASSGNRVGYGYTF. CDR3 nucleotide sequence: TGTGCCAGCAGTGGAAACAGGGTAGGGTATGGCTACACCTTC.